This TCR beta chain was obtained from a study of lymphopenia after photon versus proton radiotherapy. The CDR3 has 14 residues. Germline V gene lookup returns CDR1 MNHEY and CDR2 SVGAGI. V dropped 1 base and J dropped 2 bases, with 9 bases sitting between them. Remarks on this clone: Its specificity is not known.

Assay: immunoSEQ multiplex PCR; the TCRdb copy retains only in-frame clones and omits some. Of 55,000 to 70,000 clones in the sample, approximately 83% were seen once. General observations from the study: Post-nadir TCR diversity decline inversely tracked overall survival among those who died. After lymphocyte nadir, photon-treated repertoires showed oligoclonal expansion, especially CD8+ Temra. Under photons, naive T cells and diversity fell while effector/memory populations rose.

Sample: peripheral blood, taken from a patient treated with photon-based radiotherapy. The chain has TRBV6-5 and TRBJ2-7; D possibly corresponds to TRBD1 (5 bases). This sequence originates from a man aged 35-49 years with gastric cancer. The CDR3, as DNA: TGTGCCAGCAGTTACTTGGGGCAGGCCTACGAGCAGTACTTC. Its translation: CASSYLGQAYEQYF.